This T cell receptor beta chain was recovered during a study of blood T cell repertoires in COVID-19. Study overall: The cDNA or gDNA used as material had been derived from T cells, B-cell-depleted T cells, or PBMCs.

Germline V gene lookup returns CDR1 WSHSY and CDR2 SAAADI. This CDR3 has 15 amino acids. Trimming at V came to 0 bases and at J to 8 bases, leaving 8 bases not matched to a gene. The table came from immunoSEQ multiplex PCR; TCRdb's copy has only in-frame clones and leaves some out. This table holds 150,000 to 200,000 clones, roughly 88% found once. The clonotype comes from a human donor with active or convalescent COVID-19. The donor label of this sample is uncertain. The chain couples TRBV10-2 to TRBJ1-2; TRBD1 agrees at 8 bases. The sequencing input was peripheral blood. The CDR3 DNA sequence: TGCGCCAGCAGTGAGTCCTGGCAGGGGGCGAGAGGCTACACCTTC. Translation gives CASSESWQGARGYTF.